Shown below are 32 T cell receptor beta chains from a single sample sequenced in a study of early T cells in non-severe SARS-CoV-2 infection (TCRdb year 2021). Library preparation employed 5' RACE. TCRdb names NextSeq 500 as the instrument used. TCRdb redid the processing of the public reads, applying fastp at Q25 and MiXCR, and retained in-frame beta chains. Each entry is one CDR3 protein sequence, shown with its most common DNA and genes. The sample table lists about 66,000 distinct CDR3 sequences, around 13% of them with a count of one. Together, the top ten hold over 6.5% of the sample. The sequenced sample was whole blood. These receptors all stem from an adult who was a healthcare worker with PCR-confirmed SARS-CoV-2 infection or an uninfected control (not recorded which).

CDR3 residues: CSASPGQGNSPLHF. The CDR3, as DNA: TGCAGTGCTAGCCCCGGACAGGGTAATTCACCCCTCCACTTT. The V call is TRBV20-1, the J call TRBJ1-6; 8 bases map to TRBD1. Germline V CDR1 and CDR2: DFQATT, SNEGSKA (reference sequence). CDR3 size: 14 residues. The V segment lost 3 bases and the J segment 6 bases; nucleotides outside the gene matches: 4.

The chain couples TRBV2 to TRBJ2-3, with TRBD2 identical over 9 bases. The ends lost 6 bases at V and 0 bases at J; junction bases unmatched: 7. CDR3 length equals 16 residues. The V gene's germline CDR1 is SNHLY and CDR2 FYNNEI. In DNA form, the CDR3 reads TGTGCCAGCAGCCTAGCGGGGAGAGGTAGCACAGATACGCAGTATTTT. It translates to CASSLAGRGSTDTQYF.

This clonotype is medium-sized in the sample. The CDR3 DNA reads TGTGCCAGCAGCTTGCTAGCGGGAGGAAATGAGCAGTTCTTC. This codes for CASSLLAGGNEQFF. V and J are TRBV11-1 and TRBJ2-1; TRBD2 matches 11 bases. Germline V gene lookup returns CDR1 SGHAT and CDR2 FQDESV (reference sequence). The V segment lost 3 bases and the J segment 7 bases; nucleotides outside the gene matches: 2. This CDR3 comprises 14 residues.

This clonotype was recorded a few times. This chain joins TRBV7-9 and TRBJ2-3; D unclear. The CDR3 runs to 15 residues. Trimming stripped 1 base from V and 3 bases from J, with 11 bases between. In germline, CDR1 is SEHNR, CDR2 FQNEAQ (reference sequence). The CDR3 DNA sequence: TGTGCCAGCAGCTTAGGAGACTCCCCAACAGATACGCAGTATTTT. Its translation is CASSLGDSPTDTQYF. The whole variable domain, filled in from reference TRBV7-9 and TRBJ2-3, reads DTGVSQNPRHKITKRGQNVTFRCDPISEHNRLYWYRQTLGQGPEFLTYFQNEAQLEKSRLLSDRFSAERPKGSFSTLEIQRTEQGDSAMYLCASSLGDSPTDTQYFGPGTRLTVL.

This clonotype was picked up many times. This rearrangement joins TRBV7-2 to TRBJ2-2, with no clear D. In germline, CDR1 is SGHTA, CDR2 FQGNSA. This CDR3 comprises 13 residues. V was trimmed by 3 bases and J by 7 bases, leaving 9 bases between them. CDR3 nucleotide sequence: TGTGCCAGCAGCTTCACCTACGGCGGGGAGCTGTTTTTT. Residues: CASSFTYGGELFF.

The chain employs TRBV7-7 and TRBJ2-5; TRBD1 might be the D (6 bases). V was shortened by 2 bases and J by 4 bases, with 11 bases between the two germline ends. Germline assignment: CDR1 SSHAT and CDR2 FNYEAQ (reference sequence). The CDR3 has 14 amino acids. CDR3 DNA sequence: TGTGCCAGCAGCTTAACAGGGACAACAGAGACCCAGTACTTC. This sequence encodes CASSLTGTTETQYF.

This clonotype appeared a few times. The J gene is TRBJ1-1, the V gene TRBV7-2, with D hard to call. V dropped 6 bases and J dropped 3 bases, with 14 bases sitting between them. Germline values: CDR1 SGHTA, CDR2 FQGNSA. This CDR3 is built from 14 residues. DNA of the CDR3: TGTGCCAGCAGAGGGAGGTGGGCGGACACTGAAGCTTTCTTT. Its protein is CASRGRWADTEAFF.

The chain uses TRBV20-1 and TRBJ2-1; TRBD2 matches at 16 bases. The trim removed 3 bases at V and 9 bases at J, leaving 2 bases unmatched. This CDR3 region has 14 residues. The germline V gene has CDR1 DFQATT and CDR2 SNEGSKA (reference sequence). DNA of the CDR3: TGCAGTGCTAGTGGGACTAGCGGGAGGGGTGAGCAGTTCTTC. This encodes CSASGTSGRGEQFF.

The chain recombines TRBV6-1 with TRBJ2-3; no firm D call. CDR1 MNHNS and CDR2 SASEGT come from the germline V gene. The CDR3 loop spans 11 amino acids. V was shortened by 2 bases and J by 4 bases, with 1 base between the two germline ends. The CDR3 protein is CASSEPDTQYF. In DNA, the CDR3 is TGTGCCAGCAGTGAACCAGATACGCAGTATTTT.

Ten or more counts support this clonotype. The chain uses TRBV7-9 and TRBJ2-5; unclear D gene. Germline CDR1 SEHNR, CDR2 FQNEAQ (reference sequence). Between the trimmed V and J ends, which lost 3 bases and 1 base, there was a span of 0 bases. The CDR3 extends over 11 amino acids. CDR3 DNA sequence: TGTGCCAGCAGCTTCCAAGAGACCCAGTACTTC. Its translation: CASSFQETQYF.

This clonotype occurred a few times. The rearrangement links TRBV6-5 to TRBJ2-5; no reliable D call. This CDR3 has 12 residues. V was shortened by 6 bases and J by 6 bases, with 11 bases between the two germline ends. Germline V gene sequence: CDR1 MNHEY, CDR2 SVGAGI. The DNA of the CDR3 is TGTGCCAGCAGCCTTTTTGGGAAGACCCAGTACTTC. This translates into CASSLFGKTQYF.

As for this clonotype: One junction end disagrees with the germline gene, perhaps due to a read error. The V gene is TRBV9, the J gene TRBJ2-7, with 9 bases fitting TRBD2. There are 14 residues in the CDR3. Germline CDR1 SGDLS, CDR2 YYNGEE. CDR3 in DNA: TGTGCCAACAGCGTCGGGACTAGCTTCAACGAGCAGTACTTC. Translation gives CANSVGTSFNEQYF.

The rearrangement joins TRBV6-2 or TRBV6-3 to TRBJ1-2; no clear D gene. This CDR3 has 13 amino acids. Trimming shortened V by 2 bases and J by 6 bases, and 10 bases separated the two germline ends. Germline CDR1 MNHEY, CDR2 SVGEGT. The CDR3 DNA reads as TGTGCCAGCAGTTACCACAGCGTCCATGGCTACACCTTC. Its protein product is CASSYHSVHGYTF.

In regard to this clonotype: Just one base apart from a much larger clone, this may be a read error. This chain uses TRBV19 with TRBJ2-2; D may be TRBD2 (7 bases). There are 11 residues in the CDR3. CDR1 and CDR2 (germline): LNHDA, SQIVND (reference sequence). For the CDR3, the DNA is TGTGCCGGTAGCACAGGGAGGGGGCTGTTTTTT. Translation: CAGSTGRGLFF. The variable domain in full, completed from reference TRBV19 and TRBJ2-2, reads DGGITQSPKYLFRKEGQNVTLSCEQNLNHDAMYWYRQDPGQGLRLIYYSQIVNDFQKGDIAEGYSVSREKKESFPLTVTSAQKNPTAFYLCAGSTGRGLFFGEGSRLTVL.

This sequence joins TRBV7-9 and TRBJ2-7; D is uncertain. This CDR3 contains 14 residues. Trimming removed 4 bases at V and 1 base at J, with 11 bases between. CDR1 is SEHNR and CDR2 is FQNEAQ in the germline V gene (reference sequence). As DNA, the CDR3 is TGTGCCAGCAGCTCTCCCCCGGAGTCCTACGAGCAGTACTTC. Translation gives CASSSPPESYEQYF.

This clonotype was recorded many times. This chain connects TRBV7-2 to TRBJ2-5, with 8 bases identical to TRBD1. CDR3 length: 13 amino acids. Trimming removed 5 bases from V and 2 bases from J; junction bases left unmatched: 1. Germline V gene lookup returns CDR1 SGHTA and CDR2 FQGNSA. The CDR3 loop is CASSRDRQETQYF. DNA of the CDR3: TGTGCCAGCAGCCGGGACAGGCAAGAGACCCAGTACTTC.

A few counts support this clonotype. The chain has TRBV7-2 and TRBJ2-5; tentatively, D is TRBD2 (6 bases). Per the germline V gene, CDR1 is SGHTA and CDR2 is FQGNSA. There are 17 residues in the CDR3. Deletions cut 5 bases from V and 1 base from J, with 20 bases between. The CDR3 reads CASSVGGAGVGQETQYF. The CDR3 region has the DNA TGTGCCAGCAGCGTCGGAGGGGCAGGCGTAGGCCAAGAGACCCAGTACTTC.

This clonotype was recorded a few times. This chain uses TRBV9 with TRBJ2-1, with TRBD1 matching over 9 bases. The CDR3 has 15 residues. Unmatched junction bases numbered 4, after V lost 0 bases and J lost 6 bases. Looked up from germline, CDR1 is SGDLS and CDR2 is YYNGEE. CDR3 residues: CASSVGGQGFNEQFF. The CDR3 DNA is TGTGCCAGCAGCGTAGGGGGACAGGGATTCAATGAGCAGTTCTTC. Together with reference TRBV9 and TRBJ2-1, the CDR3 gives the full variable domain: DSGVTQTPKHLITATGQRVTLRCSPRSGDLSVYWYQQSLDQGLQFLIQYYNGEERAKGNILERFSAQQFPDLHSELNLSSLELGDSALYFCASSVGGQGFNEQFFGPGTRLTVL.

Comment on this clonotype: It may be a read error: a sequence one base away is much more abundant. This chain connects TRBV27 to TRBJ2-4; no clear D. The length of the CDR3 is 15 residues. Trimming shortened V by 8 bases and J by 7 bases, and 21 bases separated the two germline ends. CDR1 is MNHEY and CDR2 is SMNVEV in the germline V gene (reference sequence). CDR3 nucleotide sequence: TGTGCCAGCTGTACACTCAGAATTTCGACGAACATTCAGTACTTC. Its protein product is CASCTLRISTNIQYF.

This clonotype has more than one count but fewer than ten. This chain joins TRBV28 and TRBJ1-2; unclear D gene. The V and J ends lost 6 bases and 2 bases respectively, with 16 bases between them. The germline V gene has CDR1 MDHEN and CDR2 SYDVKM. This CDR3 has 15 amino acids. In nucleotides, the CDR3 is TGTGCCAGCAGGGAACAGTCAAACTCAAACTATGGCTACACCTTC. It specifies CASREQSNSNYGYTF.

The rearrangement uses TRBV4-3 and TRBJ1-5; D remains unclear. Trimming cost V 0 bases and J 7 bases, with 7 bases left between them. Germline CDR1 LGHNA, CDR2 YSLEER. The CDR3 length is 13 residues. CDR3 region: CASSQDGRQPQHF. The CDR3 region has the DNA TGCGCCAGCAGCCAAGATGGGAGACAGCCCCAGCATTTT.

The CDR3 here is CASSVQRGNEQFF. As DNA, the CDR3 is TGTGCCAGCAGCGTTCAACGGGGCAATGAGCAGTTCTTC. This rearrangement joins TRBV11-2 to TRBJ2-1, with D perhaps TRBD2 (5 bases). The germline CDR1 and CDR2 sequences are SGHAT and FQNNGV. The germline V and J ends were trimmed by 5 bases and 6 bases, with 11 bases remaining between them. There are 13 residues in the CDR3.

The chain combines TRBV7-8 with TRBJ2-1; D is perhaps TRBD1 or TRBD2 (5 bases each). CDR1 is SGHVS and CDR2 is FQNEAQ in the germline V gene. This CDR3 region has 15 residues. V was clipped by 6 bases and J by 8 bases, with 20 bases between them. This CDR3 reads CASSPGGNHRDEQFF. The CDR3 coding sequence is TGTGCCAGCAGTCCTGGGGGAAATCATAGGGATGAGCAGTTCTTC.

As concerns this clonotype: A much more abundant neighbour one base away suggests this may be a read error. The limits of the CDR3 on the DNA are not certain, so only TCRdb's listed CDR3 is given. V is TRBV20-1 and J is TRBJ2-2; no check of the table's D call, TRBD2, against the DNA was made. CDR1 DFQATT and CDR2 SNEGSKA come from the germline V gene (reference sequence). The CDR3 spans 14 amino acids, including both terminal residues. CDR3 region: CSVPGLVDPGSCFF.

This clonotype was seen more than once but under ten times. The CDR3 is CASSSSAAFYNEQFF. As DNA, the CDR3 is TGTGCCAGCAGTTCCTCCGCCGCCTTCTACAATGAGCAGTTCTTC. The gene calls are TRBV12-3 or TRBV12-4 and TRBJ2-1; D ambiguous. The CDR3 is 15 residues long. V was clipped by 4 bases and J by 3 bases, with 13 bases between them.

This clonotype was seen a handful of times. This rearrangement joins TRBV9 to TRBJ2-1; 7 positions agree with TRBD1. CDR1 and CDR2 (germline): SGDLS, YYNGEE. The CDR3 has 15 residues. J was trimmed by 2 bases and V by 4 bases; bases with no gene match: 6. The CDR3 DNA is TGTGCCAGCAGCCTACAGGACAGGCCCTACAATGAGCAGTTCTTC. Its translation: CASSLQDRPYNEQFF. The variable domain in full, with the rest retrieved from reference TRBV9 and TRBJ2-1, is DSGVTQTPKHLITATGQRVTLRCSPRSGDLSVYWYQQSLDQGLQFLIQYYNGEERAKGNILERFSAQQFPDLHSELNLSSLELGDSALYFCASSLQDRPYNEQFFGPGTRLTVL.

The chain joins TRBV29-1 to TRBJ2-7; 10 nucleotides match TRBD2. J was trimmed by 6 bases and V by 4 bases; bases with no gene match: 3. CDR1 is SQVTM, CDR2 ANQGSEA, per germline. The CDR3 contains 12 residues. The CDR3, as DNA: TGCAGCGTTGCTAGCGGGAGTCGCGAGCAGTACTTC. It codes for CSVASGSREQYF.

This clonotype was detected only a few times. This chain joins TRBV5-1 and TRBJ2-7; D not resolved. The CDR3 extends over 14 amino acids. V was clipped by 4 bases and J by 2 bases, with 13 bases between them. The germline CDR1 and CDR2 sequences are SGHRS and YFSETQ. The CDR3: CASSRAGNPYEQYF. CDR3 coding DNA: TGCGCCAGCAGCCGGGCTGGGAACCCCTACGAGCAGTACTTC.

This clonotype was seen repeatedly, ten times or more. This rearrangement joins TRBV5-1 to TRBJ2-6; D may match TRBD1 or TRBD2 (5 bases each). Trimming pared 4 bases from V and 0 bases from J, leaving 14 bases between. The CDR3 covers 17 residues. Germline V lookup: CDR1 SGHRS, CDR2 YFSETQ. CDR3 sequence reads: CASSGRSGTSGANVLTF. In DNA form, the CDR3 reads TGCGCCAGCAGCGGGCGGTCGGGGACCTCTGGGGCCAACGTCCTGACTTTC.

The V and J genes are TRBV7-2 and TRBJ2-1, with D possibly being TRBD2 (6 bases). Looked up from germline, CDR1 is SGHTA and CDR2 is FQGNSA. CDR3 length: 15 amino acids. Trimming cost V 4 bases and J 6 bases, with 16 bases left between them. This CDR3 is CASSSLGGTLNEQFF. The DNA for the CDR3 is TGTGCCAGCAGCTCCCTGGGCGGGACCCTCAATGAGCAGTTCTTC.

This clonotype occurred many times. The CDR3 loop reads CAISTLAGVNETQYF. The CDR3 nucleotides are TGTGCCATCAGTACCTTAGCGGGAGTCAATGAGACCCAGTACTTC. The rearrangement joins TRBV10-3 to TRBJ2-5, with 9 bases identical to TRBD2. Germline V lookup: CDR1 ENHRY, CDR2 SYGVKD. The CDR3 is 15 amino acids. The V and J ends lost 5 bases and 5 bases, in that order; junction bases with no gene match: 9.

The table lists this clonotype with a few counts. The chain employs TRBV2 and TRBJ2-1; 11 bases agree with TRBD2. The V gene's germline CDR1 is SNHLY and CDR2 FYNNEI. After removal of 4 bases from V and 4 bases from J, the junction contained 6 bases not matched to a gene. There are 16 residues in the CDR3. The CDR3 loop reads CASSGLAGRTYNEQFF. The CDR3 nucleotides read TGTGCCAGCAGTGGACTAGCGGGAAGAACATACAATGAGCAGTTCTTC.